Listed below are T cell receptor beta chains from one sample, sequenced in a study of OX40 agonist ivuxolimab in advanced cancers. Sequenced by immunoSEQ multiplex PCR; TCRdb stores in-frame clones only, minus some. Among roughly 79,000 clones listed, 80% to 95% were seen once. Source: CD4+ or CD8+ T cells sorted from blood, taken in a trial of the OX40 agonist ivuxolimab. The receptors originated from an adult with an advanced solid tumor such as melanoma, head and neck, liver or kidney cancer. Each CDR3 is given with its conserved first and last residue. A D gene is named only where the DNA matches it firmly. Where a row states a size, it is once, few, many or the class of an expanded clone; other rows omit it.

j_call: TRBJ1-5; d_call: NA; v_call: TRBV7-8; clone_size: NA; cdr3_nt: TGTGCCAGCAGCTTAGGAAACAATCAGCCCCAGCATTTT; cdr3_aa: CASSLGNNQPQHF
j_call: TRBJ2-2; d_call: TRBD1; v_call: TRBV7-6; clone_size: NA; cdr3_nt: TGTGCCAGCAGCTTAGAGCGACAGGGGGCCGGGGAGCTGTTTTTT; cdr3_aa: CASSLERQGAGELFF
j_call: TRBJ1-2; d_call: NA; v_call: TRBV9; clone_size: NA; cdr3_nt: TGTGCCAGCAGCGTAGATCTGGGGGCGCGGGGCTACACCTTC; cdr3_aa: CASSVDLGARGYTF
j_call: TRBJ2-7; d_call: TRBD2; v_call: TRBV13; clone_size: NA; cdr3_nt: TGTGCCAGCAGCCCGGGCCCTCCGGGGGGATACGAGCAGTACTTC; cdr3_aa: CASSPGPPGGYEQYF
j_call: TRBJ2-1; d_call: NA; v_call: TRBV7-6; clone_size: once; cdr3_nt: TGTGCCAGCAGCTCCAGGAGCAATGAGCAGTTCTTC; cdr3_aa: CASSSRSNEQFF
j_call: TRBJ1-1; d_call: NA; v_call: TRBV5-6; clone_size: NA; cdr3_nt: TGTGCCAGCAGCTTGGAACAGGGCTACACTGAAGCTTTCTTT; cdr3_aa: CASSLEQGYTEAFF
j_call: TRBJ2-7; d_call: NA; v_call: TRBV7-9; clone_size: once; cdr3_nt: TGTGCCAGCAACCCCGGAATAAGGCTTAACGACGAGCAGTACTTC; cdr3_aa: CASNPGIRLNDEQYF
j_call: TRBJ2-3; d_call: NA; v_call: TRBV29-1; clone_size: NA; cdr3_nt: TGCAGCGTGAGAGGGGAGGCGGCCGGCACAGATACGCAGTATTTT; cdr3_aa: CSVRGEAAGTDTQYF
j_call: TRBJ2-6; d_call: TRBD2; v_call: TRBV5-1; clone_size: NA; cdr3_nt: TGCGCCAGCAGCTTGGTTGGTTGGACTAGCGGAGGATCTGGGGCCAACGTCCTGACTTTC; cdr3_aa: CASSLVGWTSGGSGANVLTF
j_call: TRBJ2-5; d_call: NA; v_call: TRBV11-2; clone_size: NA; cdr3_nt: TGTGCCAGCACCCGAGGGGGGGGGAAAGAGACCCAGTACTTC; cdr3_aa: CASTRGGGKETQYF
j_call: TRBJ1-4; d_call: NA; v_call: TRBV7-9; clone_size: NA; cdr3_nt: TGTGCCAGCAGCTCCAGTGAACAGGGCCTGTGGGGGGAAAAACTGTTTTTT; cdr3_aa: CASSSSEQGLWGEKLFF
j_call: TRBJ2-7; d_call: NA; v_call: TRBV9; clone_size: NA; cdr3_nt: TGTGCCAGCAGCCCACAACCACTAGGCATAGTCCACGAGCAGTACTTC; cdr3_aa: CASSPQPLGIVHEQYF
j_call: TRBJ2-1; d_call: NA; v_call: TRBV29-1; clone_size: NA; cdr3_nt: TGCAGCGTTGAAGATATGGAGATTAGCTCCTACAATGAGCAGTTCTTC; cdr3_aa: CSVEDMEISSYNEQFF
j_call: TRBJ2-7; d_call: NA; v_call: TRBV4-1; clone_size: NA; cdr3_nt: TGCGCCAGCAGCCAAGAACCGGGATTGGCCGAGCAGTACTTC; cdr3_aa: CASSQEPGLAEQYF
j_call: TRBJ2-1; d_call: NA; v_call: TRBV7-9; clone_size: NA; cdr3_nt: TGTGCCAGCAGCAACAATGAGCAGTTCTTC; cdr3_aa: CASSNNEQFF